Sequencing of this TCR beta chain was carried out in a study of T cell responses to AZD1222 COVID-19 vaccine. General study findings and limits: Once two AZD1222 doses were given, Spike-specific TCR breadth and depth went up. Variant regions that are unmutated are reportedly the target of nearly half of spike-specific TCRs. White British people made up most donors, females outnumbered males, and clonal diversity was possibly underestimated.

CDR3 size: 15 residues. Germline CDR1 and CDR2: LNHDA and SQIVND (reference sequence). V lost 3 bases, J lost 2 bases, and 6 bases stayed unmatched. About this clone: Its antigen is unidentified.

The assay was immunoSEQ multiplex PCR, and TCRdb's table has in-frame clones only and misses some. The repertoire holds about 270,000 clones, with roughly 93% as singletons. V and J are TRBV19 and TRBJ2-7; 8 bases fit TRBD2. The sequenced sample was peripheral blood, obtained 28 days after the second AZD1222 dose. This clonotype was obtained from an adult who received the AZD1222 COVID-19 vaccine. The CDR3 sequence: CASSILAGIPYEQYF. The DNA of the CDR3 is TGTGCCAGTAGTATCCTAGCGGGCATTCCCTACGAGCAGTACTTC.